Listed below are T cell receptor beta chains from one sample, sequenced in a study of OX40 agonist ivuxolimab in advanced cancers. Only in-frame clones appear in the TCRdb table, and some are missing; sequencing was by immunoSEQ multiplex PCR. The table lists 78,000 or so clones, 88% of them singletons. Source: CD4+ or CD8+ T cells sorted from blood, taken in a trial of the OX40 agonist ivuxolimab. Every receptor here comes from an adult with an advanced solid tumor such as melanoma, head and neck, liver or kidney cancer. Each CDR3 is given without its conserved first and last residue. The order of the fields is V gene, CDR3 length, J gene, CDR3 protein.

TRBV27	15	TRBJ2-1	ASSFTPPRGTYNEQF
TRBV9	12	TRBJ1-2	ASSQGDRIYGYT
TRBV7-3	14	TRBJ2-2	ASSSIGTSGRGELF
TRBV11-2	10	TRBJ2-3	ASSPTRDTQY
TRBV19	10	TRBJ2-3	ASSGTTDTQY
TRBV5-8	12	TRBJ2-5	ASSAQIGQETQY
TRBV18	12	TRBJ1-5	ASSSTGSAQPQH
TRBV6-5	13	TRBJ1-5	ASTSRTGVNQPQH
TRBV5-1	13	TRBJ2-1	ASSPTGVSYNEQF
TRBV9	13	TRBJ1-2	ASCGDSRKTYGYT
TRBV2	14	TRBJ2-6	ARQGRRSSGANVLT
TRBV14	13	TRBJ1-3	ASSQDLRKANTIY
TRBV4-1	12	TRBJ1-6	ASSPRQDNSPLH
TRBV5-6	14	TRBJ2-3	ASSLVSGGRTDTQY
TRBV6-1	12	TRBJ1-1	ASSEHGKNTEAF
TRBV18	13	TRBJ1-6	ASSPLGKDNSPLH
TRBV6-5	11	TRBJ1-1	ASSYELNTEAF
TRBV7-9	14	TRBJ2-2	ASSLGRQLNTGELF
TRBV6-1	12	TRBJ1-2	ASSERGFNYGYT
TRBV5-4	14	TRBJ2-3	ASSPAGFPLTDTQY
TRBV5-1	12	TRBJ1-2	ASSSGDRGHGYT
TRBV5-1	12	TRBJ1-1	ASREGTGNTEAF
TRBV6-6	9	TRBJ2-5	ASSHSGTQY
TRBV7-6	13	TRBJ2-7	ASSNPGRGAYEQY
TRBV29-1	12	TRBJ1-4	SVAPGDANEKLF
TRBV30	13	TRBJ2-5	AWSVLAGGRETQY
TRBV5-1	12	TRBJ2-5	ASRGGSVQETQY
TRBV7-3	12	TRBJ2-5	ASSPGRGAETQY
TRBV5-4	14	TRBJ2-5	ASSPGQGGFKETQY
TRBV19	13	TRBJ1-5	ASSIGGGIIQPQH
TRBV6-5	12	TRBJ1-1	ASSWGQGGTEAF
TRBV5-4	11	TRBJ1-1	ASSMDRVGEAF
TRBV2	12	TRBJ1-1	ASSSEIENTEAF
TRBV6-5	13	TRBJ1-3	ASSYGRTAGNTIY
TRBV9	13	TRBJ2-1	ASSTRGDYTDEQF
TRBV30	13	TRBJ2-6	AWSPLGSGANVLT
TRBV7-8	13	TRBJ2-7	ASEGGWSGRYEQY
TRBV29-1	9	TRBJ2-7	SAAKWDEQY
TRBV4-1	17	TRBJ2-3	ASSQGLAGVGRGTDTQY
TRBV2	13	TRBJ2-3	ASNQHGSPTDTQY
TRBV5-1	12	TRBJ1-2	ASSSGSSGAGYT
TRBV10-1	12	TRBJ2-5	ASSTGLAGETQY
TRBV11-2	15	TRBJ2-2	ASSFISGGFNTGELF
TRBV19	13	TRBJ1-5	ASSIRAGDVQPQH
TRBV2	13	TRBJ1-3	ASSPDRSSGNTIY
TRBV27	12	TRBJ2-7	ASSLRPGGGEQY
TRBV11-2	10	TRBJ2-3	ASSQTLDTQY
TRBV6-5	12	TRBJ2-7	ASTPRGGTYEQY
TRBV28	12	TRBJ2-7	ASTLRTPPYEQY
TRBV30	12	TRBJ2-7	AWSEELLSYEQY
TRBV30	12	TRBJ1-5	AWSPDLGNQPQH
TRBV5-1	14	TRBJ1-2	ASSLASTGRHDGYT
TRBV6-6	9	TRBJ1-2	ASSYESEYT
TRBV13	13	TRBJ2-7	ASSQGGAGLNEQY
TRBV21-1	15	TRBJ2-6	ASSRRHGNSGANVLT